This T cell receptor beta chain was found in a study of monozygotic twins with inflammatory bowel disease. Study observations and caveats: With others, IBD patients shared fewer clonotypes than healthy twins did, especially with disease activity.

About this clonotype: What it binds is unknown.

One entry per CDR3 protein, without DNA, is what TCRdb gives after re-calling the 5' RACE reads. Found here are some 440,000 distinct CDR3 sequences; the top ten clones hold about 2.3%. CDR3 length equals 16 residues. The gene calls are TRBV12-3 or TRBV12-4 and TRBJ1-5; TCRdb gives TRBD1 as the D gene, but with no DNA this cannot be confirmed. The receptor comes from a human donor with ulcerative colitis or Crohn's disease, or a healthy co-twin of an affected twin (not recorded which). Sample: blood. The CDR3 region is CASSLGRGGSNQPQHF.